This T cell receptor (beta chain) appears in the sequencing data of a study of siplizumab effects on memory and regulatory T cells (dated by TCRdb to between 2018 and 2021). Study-wide context: The study looked at the effect of siplizumab, an anti-CD2 antibody, on alloreactive T-cell subsets in allogeneic mixed lymphocyte reactions made from human PBMCs.

The CDR3 spans 18 residues, from the cysteine through the phenylalanine. Only the CDR3 DNA stays, 54 bases, in frame from base 1. The germline V gene specifies SGHRS as CDR1 and YFSETQ as CDR2. V trim: 7 bases; J trim: 1 base; unmatched bases: 15. Additional sequencing covered unstimulated subsets from three donor pairs, namely CD8+ effector memory, CD4+ naive, CD8+ TEMRA, CD4+ memory and CD8+ naive. Sorted unstimulated T cells, along with proliferating T cells recovered from mixed lymphocyte reactions, underwent TCRbeta CDR3 sequencing. Fresh whole blood from 9 to 11 HLA-typed healthy donors was used to isolate PBMCs. Regarding this clone: Its recognized antigen is unknown. Qualities for individual bases were not recorded, and no much larger clone is one base off.

Libraries were built with the immunoSEQ multiplex PCR assay. The deep sequencing platform assayed 90,000 to 100,000 TCR templates per sample. Genomic DNA extracted from sorted T cells was used for TCRbeta CDR3 sequencing. On the authors' methods: The R programming language was used for clonal analysis of TCRbeta CDR3 data. Alloreactive CD4+ and CD8+ clones were defined by comparing unstimulated samples with post-reaction CFSE-low samples. Regulatory or non-regulatory origin was assigned to alloreactive CD4+ clones by matching of sequences to sorted unstimulated Treg and non-Treg repertoires. TCRdb mirrors the immuneACCESS table, restricted to in-frame sequences. Some clones are absent from its copies; in checked studies, under half trace to an unresolved V gene, and the reason for the others is unknown. Clonal size and the V and J genes are those of that table, whereas D and trimming came from the DNA. The sample table records 45,000 to 50,000 clones; roughly 84% of these occur just once. The ten largest clonotypes hold 0.3% to 0.45% of the sample.

What the research found in general, with its limitations: Among mappable alloreactive CD4+ clones, an average Treg-derived fraction of roughly 69% was observed with siplizumab, compared with 26.9% in control reactions. Compared with memory T cells, unstimulated naive T cells appeared more diverse, and naive cells seemed to make a substantial contribution to the alloresponse. The cumulative frequency of alloreactive sequences that could be traced back to unstimulated CD4+ memory T cells was significantly reduced by siplizumab. The suppressive function of proliferating Tregs from siplizumab cultures was not functionally confirmed. Because sequences at frequencies below about 10^-5 were poorly captured, only a minor fraction of alloreactive clones could be mapped back to unstimulated subsets. Roughly 75-95% of proliferating CD4+ or CD8+ clones could not be assigned a naive or memory phenotype.

This receptor was taken from a human donor in good health. This chain joins TRBV5-1 to TRBJ2-2; 8 middle bases align to TRBD2. The sequenced sample consisted of naive CD8+ T cells sorted from blood. The cell subset or site label on this specimen signifies: unstimulated naive T cells. The CDR3 is CASEWGSGDLRNTGELFF. The bases are TGCGCCAGCGAGTGGGGTAGCGGGGATCTCCGGAACACCGGGGAGCTGTTTTTT.